This T cell receptor (beta chain) was found in a study of regulatory T cells in long-lasting Graves disease. Overall study context: The criterion for persistent Graves' disease was over 5 years of antithyroid drugs with positive TSH receptor antibodies.

V dropped 6 bases and J dropped 7 bases, with 16 bases sitting between them. Germline assignment: CDR1 MNHNS and CDR2 SASEGT. The CDR3 covers 14 residues. Sample time point: persistent/refractory GD, antithyroid drugs over 5 years with positive TRAb. Extracted RNA from PBMCs served as the source of the TCR library. The authors built TCR beta libraries using iRepertoire HTBI primers and Arm-PCR of CDR3 regions. TCRdb recomputed calls from the multiplex PCR reads with MiXCR, one row per CDR3 protein. The table has roughly 300,000 distinct CDR3 sequences, 22% seen once. General study points: TCR diversity was lower in persistent Graves' patients than in newly diagnosed ones.

On this clonotype: Its antigen is as yet unknown.

The sequencing here drew on peripheral blood mononuclear cells (PBMCs), taken when the disease was refractory, from a patient treated with antithyroid drugs. The chain carries TRBV6-1 and TRBJ2-1; tentatively, D is TRBD2 (6 bases). This TCR derives from a female donor with Graves disease. In DNA form, the CDR3 reads TGTGCCAGCAGGACCGGGACTGCTCCGAATGAGCAGTTCTTC. It translates to CASRTGTAPNEQFF.